This TCR beta chain was retrieved from a study of shared clonotypes between healthy human individuals. About this clone: Other nucleotide sequences in the sample specify the same CDR3.

Some clones are missing from TCRdb's copy, which holds only in-frame ones; the method was immunoSEQ multiplex PCR. The table includes more than 1,200,000 clones, 98% to 99% detected once. This CDR3 is built from 13 residues. Trimming removed 5 bases at V and 3 bases at J, with 10 bases between. Germline V gene data show CDR1 as SEHNR and CDR2 as FQNEAQ (reference sequence). Sequenced: naive CD4+ T cells sorted from blood. Subset indicated: CD45RA+ positively selected. The V call is TRBV7-9, the J call TRBJ1-1, with D uncertain. The sequence came from a man aged 25 to 40 in good health. For the CDR3, the DNA is TGTGCCAGCAGCCCCCCAGGAGACACTGAAGCTTTCTTT. The encoded protein is CASSPPGDTEAFF. The variable domain in full, with the rest retrieved from reference TRBV7-9 and TRBJ1-1, is DTGVSQNPRHKITKRGQNVTFRCDPISEHNRLYWYRQTLGQGPEFLTYFQNEAQLEKSRLLSDRFSAERPKGSFSTLEIQRTEQGDSAMYLCASSPPGDTEAFFGQGTRLTVV.